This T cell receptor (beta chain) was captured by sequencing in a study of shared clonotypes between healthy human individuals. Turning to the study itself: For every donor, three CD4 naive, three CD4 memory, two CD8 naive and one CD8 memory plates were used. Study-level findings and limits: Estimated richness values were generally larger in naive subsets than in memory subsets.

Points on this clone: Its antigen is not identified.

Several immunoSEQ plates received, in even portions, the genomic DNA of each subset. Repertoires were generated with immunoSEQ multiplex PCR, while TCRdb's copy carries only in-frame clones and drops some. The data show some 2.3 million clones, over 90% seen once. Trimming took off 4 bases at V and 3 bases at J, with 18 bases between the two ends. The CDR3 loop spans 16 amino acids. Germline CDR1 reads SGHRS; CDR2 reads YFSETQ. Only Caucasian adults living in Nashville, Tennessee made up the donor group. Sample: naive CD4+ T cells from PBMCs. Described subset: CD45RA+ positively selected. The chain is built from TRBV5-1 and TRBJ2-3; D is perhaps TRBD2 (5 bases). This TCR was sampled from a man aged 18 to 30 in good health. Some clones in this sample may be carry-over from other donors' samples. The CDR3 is CASSPGRGTITDTQYF. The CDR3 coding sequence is TGCGCCAGCAGCCCTGGCCGGGGAACCATAACAGATACGCAGTATTTT. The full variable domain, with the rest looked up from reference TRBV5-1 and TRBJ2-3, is KAGVTQTPRYLIKTRGQQVTLSCSPISGHRSVSWYQQTPGQGLQFLFEYFSETQRNKGNFPGRFSGRQFSNSRSEMNVSTLELGDSALYLCASSPGRGTITDTQYFGPGTRLTVL.